This entry lists 29 T cell receptor beta chains sequenced from one sample in a study of T cells in Graves' hyperthyroidism and ophthalmopathy. Amplified TCR beta CDR3 regions derived from RNA transcripts. First-round RT-PCR with HTBI primers amplified the TCR CDR3 region. TCRdb passed the multiplex PCR reads through MiXCR, listing each CDR3 protein once. The repertoire holds hundreds of thousands of distinct CDR3 sequences, with roughly 19% as singletons. Sequenced input: blood. The source is a man aged 50 to 60 with Graves' ophthalmopathy.

This clonotype was counted at least ten times. The rearrangement joins TRBV20-1 to TRBJ2-7; D is unresolved. V dropped 3 bases and J dropped 1 base, with 13 bases sitting between them. Germline V gene data show CDR1 as DFQATT and CDR2 as SNEGSKA (reference sequence). The CDR3 sequence is 14 residues long. CDR3 DNA sequence: TGCAGTGCTAGTTTCACGCGAACTTCCTACGAGCAGTACTTC. Residues: CSASFTRTSYEQYF.

This clonotype appeared many times. The CDR3: CASSLTGGGQPQHF. CDR3 in DNA: TGTGCCAGCAGCTTAACAGGGGGCGGTCAGCCCCAGCATTTT. The V call is TRBV3-1, the J call TRBJ1-5; 9 bases map to TRBD1. The CDR3 covers 14 residues. Germline CDR1 is LGHDT and CDR2 is YNNKEL (reference sequence). Losses at the gene ends were 5 bases for V and 6 bases for J; bases not matched to a gene: 5.

The rearrangement joins TRBV27 to TRBJ1-2; 7 nucleotides line up with TRBD1. This CDR3 is 13 amino acids long. Germline loops: CDR1 MNHEY, CDR2 SMNVEV (reference sequence). The V and J ends lost 2 bases and 7 bases, in that order; junction bases with no gene match: 4. CDR3 coding DNA: TGTGCCAGCAGTTTACAAGGGGGCCGTGGCTACACCTTC. It codes for CASSLQGGRGYTF.

This clonotype appeared many times. The chain links TRBV5-1 to TRBJ2-1; 13 bases align to TRBD2. The CDR3 is made up of 16 amino acids. CDR1 and CDR2 from the germline V gene are SGHRS and YFSETQ. Unmatched junction bases numbered 4, after V lost 3 bases and J lost 4 bases. The CDR3 region is CASSSGLAGPYNEQFF. CDR3 coding DNA: TGCGCCAGCAGCTCGGGACTAGCGGGGCCATACAATGAGCAGTTCTTC.

The J gene is TRBJ1-2, the V gene TRBV6-1; 10 bases fit TRBD1. CDR1 MNHNS and CDR2 SASEGT come from the germline V gene. V shed 1 base, J shed 5 bases, and the junction held 10 bases outside the gene matches. The CDR3 length is 17 residues. CDR3 region: CASSEGQGALGGYGYTF. CDR3 DNA sequence: TGTGCCAGCAGTGAAGGACAGGGGGCGTTGGGTGGTTATGGCTACACCTTC.

This clonotype occurred many times. This chain uses TRBV20-1 with TRBJ2-7; TRBD2 aligns across 10 bases. The germline V gene has CDR1 DFQATT and CDR2 SNEGSKA (reference sequence). The CDR3 contains 15 residues. The V gene end was trimmed by 5 bases and the J gene end by 1 base; junction bases not matched to a gene: 8. The DNA for the CDR3 is TGCAGTGCTCCTATAGCGGGAGGCCGTTCCTACGAGCAGTACTTC. Residues: CSAPIAGGRSYEQYF.

The gene calls are TRBV7-9 and TRBJ2-1; D is perhaps TRBD1 (6 bases). V lost 7 bases, J lost 8 bases, and 9 bases lay in between. CDR3 length: 11 amino acids. The germline V gene encodes CDR1 SEHNR and CDR2 FQNEAQ (reference sequence). CDR3 protein: CASIKGDEQFF. CDR3 sequence (DNA): TGTGCCAGCATCAAGGGGGATGAGCAGTTCTTC.

Of note for this clonotype: In this CDR3 the conserved last residue, phenylalanine or tryptophan, is missing, so a read error is likely. The chain uses TRBV28 and TRBJ2-1; TRBD2 might be the D (6 bases). With 8 bases removed from V and 4 bases from J, the gap between germline ends came to 18 bases. This CDR3 contains 15 residues. From germline, CDR1 is MDHEN and CDR2 SYDVKM. The chain's CDR3 is CASLAVGSPYNEQFL. The CDR3 region has the DNA TGTGCCAGCTTAGCGGTGGGATCACCTTACAATGAGCAGTTCCTC.

This clonotype was seen at least ten times. The chain links TRBV2 to TRBJ2-5, with 8 positions matching TRBD2. The CDR3 sequence is 16 residues long. Germline CDR1 reads SNHLY; CDR2 reads FYNNEI. V gave up 1 base and J gave up 5 bases; unmatched junction bases: 9. The CDR3, as DNA: TGTGCCAGCAGTGAAGGAGGAGCGGGAGTACGGGAGACCCAGTACTTC. Translated, it gives CASSEGGAGVRETQYF.

The chain links TRBV5-8 to TRBJ1-2; 9 bases align to TRBD1. The CDR3 length is 15 residues. In germline, CDR1 is SGHTS, CDR2 YDEGEE. The J segment lost 4 bases and the V segment lost 3 bases, leaving 7 bases of the junction unmatched. CDR3 nucleotides: TGTGCCAGCAGCTCACAGGGGGCGGTCGGCTATGGCTACACCTTC. This gives the protein CASSSQGAVGYGYTF. The full variable domain, with the rest looked up from reference TRBV5-8 and TRBJ1-2, is EAGVTQSPTHLIKTRGQQATLRCSPISGHTSVYWYQQALGLGLQFLLWYDEGEERNRGNFPPRFSGRQFPNYSSELNVNALELEDSALYLCASSSQGAVGYGYTFGSGTRLTVV.

This clonotype has at least ten counts. V and J are TRBV7-6 and TRBJ2-3; D tentatively reads TRBD1 or TRBD2 (5 bases each). The V gene lost 1 base and the J gene lost 0 bases, with 17 bases spanning the gap. The CDR3 length is 18 residues. CDR1 is SGHVS, CDR2 FNYEAQ, per germline. CDR3 protein: CASSLEGRATRSTDTQYF. The CDR3 nucleotides are TGTGCCAGCAGCTTAGAGGGACGGGCCACCCGAAGCACAGATACGCAGTATTTT.

This clonotype was seen a few times. This chain links TRBV4-1 with TRBJ2-2, with D maybe TRBD2 (6 bases). This CDR3 region has 18 residues. In germline, CDR1 is MGHRA, CDR2 YSYEKL. The ends were cut back, 0 bases at V and 5 bases at J, with 19 bases in the middle. The CDR3 is CASSQDWGGIGRTGELFF. Here the CDR3 DNA reads TGCGCCAGCAGCCAAGATTGGGGCGGGATCGGGCGGACCGGGGAGCTGTTTTTT.

This chain connects TRBV20-1 to TRBJ1-1; a weak D match, TRBD1 (6 bases). Deletions cut 4 bases from V and 4 bases from J, with 13 bases between. CDR3 size: 13 residues. The germline V gene has CDR1 DFQATT and CDR2 SNEGSKA (reference sequence). The CDR3: CSAIGQLGTEAFF. The CDR3 bases are TGCAGTGCTATTGGACAGTTGGGCACTGAAGCTTTCTTT.

This clonotype was observed a few times. The chain employs TRBV5-1 and TRBJ2-7; 7 bases align to TRBD1. The CDR3 consists of 15 residues. The ends lost 4 bases at V and 3 bases at J; junction bases unmatched: 10. CDR1 is SGHRS, CDR2 YFSETQ, per germline. The CDR3 reads CASSIAGTEHYEQYF. CDR3 sequence (DNA): TGCGCCAGCAGCATAGCCGGGACAGAGCACTACGAGCAGTACTTC.

In this sample, this clonotype turned up many times. The chain is built from TRBV7-3 and TRBJ1-2; D unclear. Trimming pared 4 bases from V and 8 bases from J, leaving 11 bases between. CDR3 length equals 12 residues. CDR1 is SGHTA, CDR2 FQGTGA, per germline. CDR3 sequence reads: CASSSSVRGYTF. Here the CDR3 DNA reads TGTGCCAGCAGCTCAAGCGTTCGCGGCTACACCTTC.

This chain links TRBV9 with TRBJ2-5; the D gene is possibly TRBD2 (5 bases). Germline assignment: CDR1 SGDLS and CDR2 YYNGEE. This CDR3 spans 15 amino acids. V lost 1 base and J lost 3, with 13 bases in between. CDR3 nucleotide sequence: TGTGCCAGCAGCGTATCCGGGATGCCTAAAGAGACCCAGTACTTC. Its protein product is CASSVSGMPKETQYF.

The genes are TRBV7-9 and TRBJ1-2; D is unclear. Trimming removed 1 base from V and 4 bases from J, with 10 bases in between. The CDR3 sequence is 14 residues long. The germline CDR1 and CDR2 sequences are SEHNR and FQNEAQ (reference sequence). CDR3 bases: TGTGCCAGCAGCTTAGAAGGGCGAGTCTATGGCTACACCTTC. This encodes CASSLEGRVYGYTF.

The table lists this clonotype with many counts. The chain is built from TRBV28 and TRBJ1-2; D gene ambiguous. From germline, CDR1 is MDHEN and CDR2 SYDVKM. The V gene lost 2 bases and the J gene lost 4 bases, with 8 bases spanning the gap. The CDR3 contains 13 residues. The CDR3 DNA sequence: TGTGCCAGCAGTTTAAGCAGGAGCTATGGCTACACCTTC. This sequence encodes CASSLSRSYGYTF.

This clonotype has a count of ten or more. The chain carries TRBV15 and TRBJ1-1, with TRBD1 matching 9 bases. V lost 0 bases to trimming and J lost 3 bases; unmatched junction nucleotides: 5. Germline assignment: CDR1 LNHNV and CDR2 YYDKDF (reference sequence). This CDR3 spans 16 amino acids. Written as DNA, the CDR3 is TGTGCCACCAGCAGAGATGGGACAGGGCGCCACACTGAAGCTTTCTTT. This translates into CATSRDGTGRHTEAFF. Full variable domain (remainder filled in from reference TRBV15 and TRBJ1-1): DAMVIQNPRYQVTQFGKPVTLSCSQTLNHNVMYWYQQKSSQAPKLLFHYYDKDFNNEADTPDNFQSRRPNTSFCFLDIRSPGLGDTAMYLCATSRDGTGRHTEAFFGQGTRLTVV.

V and J are TRBV6-1 and TRBJ1-1; D not resolved. Trimming took 5 bases from V and 0 from J, leaving 7 bases between them. Germline V CDR1 and CDR2: MNHNS, SASEGT. The length of the CDR3 is 13 residues. For the CDR3, the DNA is TGTGCCAGCAGTTATTCACTGAACACTGAAGCTTTCTTT. This gives the protein CASSYSLNTEAFF.

The genes are TRBV7-6 and TRBJ2-7; the D gene is possibly TRBD2 (7 bases). Germline values: CDR1 SGHVS, CDR2 FNYEAQ. This CDR3 spans 14 amino acids. The V and J ends lost 5 bases and 7 bases respectively, with 18 bases between them. CDR3 nucleotide sequence: TGTGCCAGCAGCCGGGGAGGGGGGGCGGGGGAGCAGTACTTC. Protein sequence: CASSRGGGAGEQYF. The variable domain in full, with the rest retrieved from reference TRBV7-6 and TRBJ2-7, is GAGVSQSPRYKVTKRGQDVALRCDPISGHVSLYWYRQALGQGPEFLTYFNYEAQQDKSGLPNDRFSAERPEGSISTLTIQRTEQRDSAMYRCASSRGGGAGEQYFGPGTRLTVT.

This clonotype was detected ten times or more. The V gene is TRBV20-1, the J gene TRBJ2-7; 7 positions agree with TRBD1. V lost 7 bases, J lost 1 base, and 7 bases stayed unmatched. The germline V gene has CDR1 DFQATT and CDR2 SNEGSKA (reference sequence). This CDR3 contains 13 residues. The CDR3, as DNA: TGCAGTGGGAGCCACAGGGGATCCTACGAGCAGTACTTC. This codes for CSGSHRGSYEQYF.

This clonotype was seen ten or more times. The chain links TRBV30 to TRBJ1-3; D gene ambiguous. The germline CDR1 and CDR2 sequences are GTSNPN and SVGIG (reference sequence). V shed 0 bases and J shed 0 bases, with 9 bases lying between them. CDR3 length equals 15 residues. This CDR3 reads CAWSVAGFSGNTIYF. The DNA of the CDR3 is TGTGCCTGGAGTGTCGCTGGTTTCTCTGGAAACACCATATATTTT. The full variable domain, in which reference TRBV30 and TRBJ1-3 provide the parts outside the CDR3, is SQTIHQWPATLVQPVGSPLSLECTVEGTSNPNLYWYRQAAGRGLQLLFYSVGIGQISSEVPQNLSASRPQDRQFILSSKKLLLSDSGFYLCAWSVAGFSGNTIYFGEGSWLTVV.

This clonotype was seen many times. The V call is TRBV2, the J call TRBJ1-5, with no clear D. CDR1 is SNHLY, CDR2 FYNNEI, per germline. The CDR3 has 14 residues. V was pared by 0 bases and J by 2 bases, with 5 bases between. In nucleotides, the CDR3 is TGTGCCAGCAGTGAAGCGGCGGGCAATCAGCCCCAGCATTTT. This gives the protein CASSEAAGNQPQHF.

V is TRBV20-1 and J is TRBJ1-5, with D possibly being TRBD1 (5 bases). V lost 6 bases and J 6 bases, leaving 18 bases between the germline ends. The CDR3 runs 14 residues. CDR1 DFQATT and CDR2 SNEGSKA come from the germline V gene (reference sequence). Here the CDR3 reads CSAPSQGGTQPQHF. The CDR3, as DNA: TGCAGTGCCCCCTCCCAGGGCGGAACTCAGCCCCAGCATTTT.

This clonotype has a handful of counts. The chain uses TRBV19 and TRBJ2-1, with 10 nucleotides matching TRBD2. V shed 6 bases and J 8 bases; nucleotides not matched to a gene: 13. CDR3 length: 16 amino acids. Germline loops: CDR1 LNHDA, CDR2 SQIVND (reference sequence). CDR3 DNA sequence: TGTGCCAGTAGCGAAAAAGCGGGAGGGCCTGTGGATGAGCAGTTCTTC. Translation: CASSEKAGGPVDEQFF.

This clonotype was counted ten times or more. The rearrangement uses TRBV12-3 or TRBV12-4 and TRBJ2-7; 9 bases map to TRBD1. Trimming cost V 6 bases and J 3 bases; bases outside gene matches: 6. CDR3 length: 14 residues. DNA of the CDR3: TGTGCCAGCAGCAAGACAGGGGGGGTCTACGAGCAGTACTTC. Protein: CASSKTGGVYEQYF.

This clonotype was seen repeatedly, ten times or more. CDR3 nucleotides: TGCGCCAGCAGCCCGCGTCGATCCTACGAGCAGTACTTC. It is translated as CASSPRRSYEQYF. The V gene is TRBV5-1, the J gene TRBJ2-7; D is ambiguous. There are 13 residues in the CDR3. Trimming took 4 bases from V and 1 from J, leaving 9 bases between them. Germline assignment: CDR1 SGHRS and CDR2 YFSETQ. Combining the CDR3 with reference TRBV5-1 and TRBJ2-7 gives the whole variable domain KAGVTQTPRYLIKTRGQQVTLSCSPISGHRSVSWYQQTPGQGLQFLFEYFSETQRNKGNFPGRFSGRQFSNSRSEMNVSTLELGDSALYLCASSPRRSYEQYFGPGTRLTVT.

This clonotype was found many times. The chain combines TRBV20-1 with TRBJ2-7; D is ambiguous. CDR3 length equals 13 residues. The germline V and J ends were trimmed by 2 bases and 3 bases, with 11 bases remaining between them. Germline V gene data show CDR1 as DFQATT and CDR2 as SNEGSKA (reference sequence). In DNA form, the CDR3 reads TGCAGTGCTAGAACTCGGAGCCTCTACGAGCAGTACTTC. The encoded protein is CSARTRSLYEQYF.